The next 21 T cell receptor beta chains were all read from a single sample in a study of CD8+CD57+ T cells in acquired aplastic anemia. Genomic DNA templated the TCR beta VDJ and CDR3 profiling. TCRdb re-analysed the reads in MiXCR, keeping a single row per CDR3 protein. The top ten clones hold 8% to 10% of a sample with about 190,000 distinct CDR3 sequences, around 47% of them seen once. Patients chosen for sequencing had shown CD8+CD57+ cell expansion by flow cytometry. Specimen: sorted CD4+, CD8+, or CD8+CD57+ T cells (not recorded which) from PBMCs. These receptor sequences come from a human donor with aplastic anemia.

This clonotype has just a few counts. The gene calls are TRBV3-1 and TRBJ2-2, with D possibly TRBD2 on 6 matching bases. V was pared by 2 bases and J by 7 bases, with 14 bases between. Germline CDR1 LGHDT, CDR2 YNNKEL (reference sequence). This CDR3 region has 15 residues. The CDR3 nucleotides are TGTGCCAGCAGCCAACGCGCGGGACTTGGCGGGGAGCTGTTTTTT. This encodes CASSQRAGLGGELFF.

V is TRBV5-1 and J is TRBJ2-7, with 8 bases aligning to TRBD1. CDR3 length: 13 residues. J was trimmed by 6 bases and V by 4 bases; bases with no gene match: 6. CDR1 and CDR2 from the germline V gene are SGHRS and YFSETQ. The CDR3 here is CASSDPRGREQYF. The CDR3 DNA reads TGCGCCAGCAGCGACCCCAGGGGGCGCGAGCAGTACTTC.

This clonotype was observed many times. The rearrangement uses TRBV11-2 and TRBJ2-2; TRBD1 might be the D (5 bases). Germline V CDR1 and CDR2: SGHAT, FQNNGV. The V gene lost 2 bases and the J gene lost 2 bases, with 12 bases spanning the gap. The CDR3 extends over 16 amino acids. The CDR3 sequence: CASSLPGRFNTGELFF. In nucleotides, the CDR3 is TGTGCCAGCAGCTTACCAGGGCGGTTTAACACCGGGGAGCTGTTTTTT.

This CDR3 reads CASSIQAGLYNEQFF. The CDR3 DNA sequence: TGTGCCAGTAGTATTCAGGCAGGGTTGTACAATGAGCAGTTCTTC. The rearrangement joins TRBV19 to TRBJ2-1, with D possibly being TRBD1 (5 bases). CDR1 is LNHDA and CDR2 is SQIVND in the germline V gene (reference sequence). Trimming left V 3 bases short and J 4 bases short, with 13 bases between. The CDR3 has 15 residues.

This clonotype occurred once. The chain couples TRBV11-2 to TRBJ1-2, with a possible D match to TRBD1 (5 bases). The CDR3 is made up of 17 amino acids. Trimming stripped 3 bases from V and 2 bases from J, with 19 bases between. Per germline, CDR1 SGHAT and CDR2 FQNNGV. CDR3 coding DNA: TGTGCCAGCAGCTTGTCGGTGTCACAGCCAGGGAACTATGGCTACACCTTC. This gives the protein CASSLSVSQPGNYGYTF.

This chain connects TRBV2 to TRBJ2-3, with 10 nucleotides matching TRBD2. The CDR3 consists of 14 residues. V trimming: 5 bases; J trimming: 11 bases; junction bases outside the gene matches: 10. Germline V gene sequence: CDR1 SNHLY, CDR2 FYNNEI. CDR3 bases: TGTGCCAGCAGTCGAGCGGGGGGGGGCAATGAGCAGTATTTT. As protein: CASSRAGGGNEQYF. The variable domain in full, completed from reference TRBV2 and TRBJ2-3, reads EPEVTQTPSHQVTQMGQEVILRCVPISNHLYFYWYRQILGQKVEFLVSFYNNEISEKSEIFDDQFSVERPDGSNFTLKIRSTKLEDSAMYFCASSRAGGGNEQYFGPGTRLTVL.

The rearrangement links TRBV10-3 to TRBJ1-5; D not certain. The CDR3 is made up of 12 amino acids. Trimming pared 3 bases from V and 5 bases from J, leaving 5 bases between. Germline CDR1 ENHRY, CDR2 SYGVKD. This CDR3 is CAISEGDQPQHF. CDR3 bases: TGTGCCATCAGTGAAGGCGATCAGCCCCAGCATTTT.

V gene TRBV15 combines with J gene TRBJ1-6; perhaps TRBD1 as D (5 bases). The CDR3 sequence is 15 residues long. Trimming cost V 3 bases and J 9 bases, with 15 bases left between them. Germline V CDR1 and CDR2: LNHNV, YYDKDF (reference sequence). The CDR3: CATSSSTGLGSPLHF. The CDR3 region has the DNA TGTGCCACCAGCAGTAGCACAGGCCTGGGTTCACCCCTCCACTTT. The entire variable domain, with the rest obtained from reference TRBV15 and TRBJ1-6, is as follows: DAMVIQNPRYQVTQFGKPVTLSCSQTLNHNVMYWYQQKSSQAPKLLFHYYDKDFNNEADTPDNFQSRRPNTSFCFLDIRSPGLGDTAMYLCATSSSTGLGSPLHFGNGTRLTVT.

V usage is TRBV7-9 and J usage is TRBJ2-7, with D possibly TRBD1 on 6 matching bases. This CDR3 comprises 12 residues. The germline V gene has CDR1 SEHNR and CDR2 FQNEAQ (reference sequence). Between the trimmed V and J ends, which lost 5 bases and 5 bases, there was a span of 10 bases. Here the CDR3 DNA reads TGTGCCAGCAGCCACAGGGTCAACGAGCAGTACTTC. Translated, it gives CASSHRVNEQYF.

This clonotype was seen a few times. The chain recombines TRBV6-1 with TRBJ2-5, with D unclear. The CDR3 is 15 residues long. The germline V and J ends were trimmed by 6 bases and 2 bases, with 16 bases remaining between them. Germline CDR1 reads MNHNS; CDR2 reads SASEGT. CDR3 nucleotides: TGTGCCAGCAGCCGTGACGTTGGCGGACAAGAGACCCAGTACTTC. As protein: CASSRDVGGQETQYF.

This clonotype has a count of ten or more. The V gene is TRBV5-1, the J gene TRBJ1-1, with D tentatively TRBD1 (5 bases). Germline V gene lookup returns CDR1 SGHRS and CDR2 YFSETQ. The germline V and J ends were trimmed by 0 bases and 4 bases, with 13 bases remaining between them. The CDR3 extends over 15 amino acids. CDR3 loop: CASSLELGGTTEAFF. In nucleotides, the CDR3 is TGCGCCAGCAGCTTGGAACTCGGGGGTACCACTGAAGCTTTCTTT.

The rearrangement joins TRBV29-1 to TRBJ2-7; D unclear. The CDR3 spans 12 residues. Germline lookup yields CDR1 SQVTM and CDR2 ANQGSEA. Trimming stripped 6 bases from V and 4 bases from J, with 13 bases between. CDR3 in DNA: TGCAGCGTGAGAGAGGTTGGGTACGAGCAGTACTTC. Amino acids: CSVREVGYEQYF.

Concerning this clonotype itself: This CDR3 is missing its conserved last phenylalanine or tryptophan, likely due to a read error. The DNA is omitted, as the CDR3 cannot be located on it reliably, and the CDR3 follows TCRdb's listing. V gene TRBV20-1 combines with J gene TRBJ2-7; no check of the table's D call, TRBD2, against the DNA was made. The germline CDR1 and CDR2 sequences are DFQATT and SNEGSKA (reference sequence). The CDR3 is 8 residues long, counting both termini. CDR3 in amino acids: CSATGLAG.

Of note for this clonotype: The final CDR3 position lacks the conserved phenylalanine or tryptophan, pointing to a likely read error. This chain uses TRBV20-1 with TRBJ1-3; D is ambiguous. V lost 5 bases and J 0 bases, leaving 11 bases between the germline ends. Germline assignment: CDR1 DFQATT and CDR2 SNEGSKA (reference sequence). The CDR3 contains 14 residues. CDR3 coding DNA: TGCAGTGCTTCCCGGTGGGACTCTGGAAACACCATATATTCT. Its translation: CSASRWDSGNTIYS.

This clonotype has just a few counts. CDR3 nucleotide sequence: TGCAGCGTTGCCCGGACGAGGGACCAATGGACCTACGAGCAGTACTTC. Its protein product is CSVARTRDQWTYEQYF. The rearrangement links TRBV29-1 to TRBJ2-7; tentatively, D is TRBD1 or TRBD2 (5 bases each). In germline, CDR1 is SQVTM, CDR2 ANQGSEA. V shed 4 bases and J shed 2 bases, with 21 bases lying between them. CDR3 size: 16 residues.

This clonotype was counted at least ten times. This sequence joins TRBV5-5 and TRBJ2-3; 7 nucleotides align to TRBD1. Germline CDR1 reads SGHKS; CDR2 reads YYEKEE (reference sequence). This CDR3 has 15 amino acids. V lost 1 base, J lost 3 bases, and 5 bases stayed unmatched. Here the CDR3 reads CASSLMGQLTDTQYF. DNA of the CDR3: TGTGCCAGCAGCTTGATGGGACAGTTGACAGATACGCAGTATTTT.

This clonotype has at least ten counts. The chain employs TRBV9 and TRBJ2-1; D perhaps matches TRBD1 (5 bases). The CDR3 runs to 16 residues. Germline CDR1 and CDR2: SGDLS and YYNGEE. Between the trimmed V and J ends, which lost 0 bases and 0 bases, there was a span of 10 bases. CDR3 protein: CASSVDPGISYNEQFF. DNA for the CDR3: TGTGCCAGCAGCGTAGATCCAGGGATCTCCTACAATGAGCAGTTCTTC.

The rearrangement uses TRBV7-3 and TRBJ2-5; TRBD1 is a possible D gene (5 bases). The CDR3 has 15 residues. V was cut by 5 bases and J by 1 base, with 14 bases left in between. From germline, CDR1 is SGHTA and CDR2 FQGTGA. The CDR3 loop is CASSPLGRSQETQYF. As DNA, the CDR3 is TGTGCCAGCAGCCCCCTGGGGCGGAGCCAAGAGACCCAGTACTTC.

This clonotype was seen ten or more times. The rearrangement joins TRBV30 to TRBJ2-7; unclear D gene. CDR3 length: 15 residues. V lost 1 base, J lost 0 bases, and 13 bases lay in between. Germline lookup yields CDR1 GTSNPN and CDR2 SVGIG (reference sequence). The CDR3 sequence is CAWSEVGLPSYEQYF. The CDR3 bases are TGTGCCTGGAGTGAGGTGGGCCTTCCCTCCTACGAGCAGTACTTC.

Concerning this clonotype itself: Just one base apart from a much larger clone, this may be a read error. V gene TRBV9 combines with J gene TRBJ1-4, with 7 bases that match TRBD1. Germline V gene data show CDR1 as SGDLS and CDR2 as YYNGEE. The CDR3 totals 15 residues. CDR3 amino acids: CASSERQGGNEELFF. Written as DNA, the CDR3 is TGTGCCAGCAGCGAACGACAGGGAGGAAATGAAGAACTGTTTTTT.

Only one count was recorded for this clonotype. The chain employs TRBV25-1 and TRBJ1-3; no clear D. The germline V and J ends were trimmed by 6 bases and 1 base, with 10 bases remaining between them. CDR1 is MGHDK, CDR2 SYGVNS, per germline. The CDR3 runs to 14 residues. CDR3 nucleotide sequence: TGTGCCAGCAGAGGCGGTGGGTCTGGAAACACCATATATTTT. This encodes CASRGGGSGNTIYF.